Listed below are T cell receptor beta chains from one sample, sequenced in a study of metastatic and nonmetastatic thyroid tumors. MiXCR reprocessed the PCR reads for TCRdb. The data hold 20,000 to 30,000 clones, with roughly a quarter observed a single time. Sequences were obtained from tumor tissue. These TCRs come from a male donor with papillary thyroid cancer or a benign thyroid nodule (not recorded which). Some clones in this sample may be carry-over from other donors' samples. Both conserved end residues are part of each CDR3. Fields, in order: V gene, J gene, D gene, clone size, CDR3 protein, CDR3 DNA. D genes are given only for firm matches. Rows may omit the clone size; those that give it use once, few, many or a size class.

v_call: TRBV10-1; j_call: TRBJ2-1; d_call: TRBD2; clone_size: many; cdr3_aa: CASSESRGSLNEQFF; cdr3_nt: TGCGCCAGCAGTGAGTCGCGCGGGAGTCTTAATGAGCAGTTCTTC
v_call: TRBV7-2; j_call: TRBJ2-5; d_call: TRBD2; clone_size: many; cdr3_aa: CASSFGLAGETQYF; cdr3_nt: TGTGCCAGCAGCTTTGGACTAGCGGGAGAGACCCAGTACTTC
v_call: TRBV12-3/TRBV12-4; j_call: TRBJ1-6; d_call: .; clone_size: .; cdr3_aa: CASSSLKGDANSPLHF; cdr3_nt: TGTGCCAGCAGTTCGCTGAAAGGGGACGCTAATTCACCCCTCCACTTT
v_call: TRBV29-1; j_call: TRBJ1-2; d_call: .; clone_size: many; cdr3_aa: CSVEDGINYGYTF; cdr3_nt: TGCAGCGTGGAGGACGGGATTAACTATGGCTACACCTTC
v_call: TRBV6-1; j_call: TRBJ2-5; d_call: TRBD1; clone_size: many; cdr3_aa: CASSAPRDSWQETQYF; cdr3_nt: TGTGCCAGCAGTGCGCCCCGGGACAGTTGGCAAGAGACCCAGTACTTC
v_call: TRBV6-4; j_call: TRBJ1-5; d_call: .; clone_size: few; cdr3_aa: CASSYSGQDHPQHF; cdr3_nt: TGTGCCAGCAGTTACTCTGGACAAGATCATCCCCAGCATTTT
v_call: TRBV7-8; j_call: TRBJ2-2; d_call: .; clone_size: many; cdr3_aa: CASSLLQANTGELFF; cdr3_nt: TGTGCCAGCAGCTTACTACAGGCGAACACCGGGGAGCTGTTTTTT
v_call: TRBV5-1; j_call: TRBJ1-1; d_call: .; clone_size: .; cdr3_aa: CASRPHGFEAFF; cdr3_nt: TGCGCCAGCCGACCGCACGGGTTTGAAGCTTTCTTT
v_call: TRBV11-1; j_call: TRBJ2-7; d_call: TRBD2; clone_size: many; cdr3_aa: CASSTSGTSGRGSYYEQYF; cdr3_nt: TGTGCCAGCAGCACCTCCGGGACTAGCGGGAGGGGTAGCTACTACGAGCAGTACTTC
v_call: TRBV7-3; j_call: TRBJ2-7; d_call: .; clone_size: few; cdr3_aa: CASSPGTPSYEQYF; cdr3_nt: TGTGCCAGCAGCCCAGGGACACCGAGCTACGAGCAGTACTTC
v_call: TRBV4-2; j_call: TRBJ2-2; d_call: TRBD2; clone_size: many; cdr3_aa: CASSLLAGVTDTGELFF; cdr3_nt: TGTGCCAGCAGCCTACTAGCGGGAGTAACGGACACCGGGGAGCTGTTTTTT
v_call: TRBV30; j_call: TRBJ2-1; d_call: .; clone_size: many; cdr3_aa: CASRGWSYNEQFF; cdr3_nt: TGTGCCTCCCGAGGGTGGTCCTACAATGAGCAGTTCTTC
v_call: TRBV28; j_call: TRBJ1-1; d_call: .; clone_size: many; cdr3_aa: CASSLQLSEAFF; cdr3_nt: TGTGCCAGCAGTTTACAGCTGTCAGAAGCTTTCTTT
v_call: TRBV6-2/TRBV6-3; j_call: TRBJ2-7; d_call: .; clone_size: .; cdr3_aa: CASKAKIFDREPYF; cdr3_nt: TGTGCCAGCAAAGCCAAAATTTTCGACAGAGAGCCGTACTTC
v_call: TRBV29-1; j_call: TRBJ2-7; d_call: .; clone_size: many; cdr3_aa: CSVVWYEQYF; cdr3_nt: TGCAGCGTTGTTTGGTACGAGCAGTACTTC
v_call: TRBV19; j_call: TRBJ1-2; d_call: .; clone_size: .; cdr3_aa: CASSIVDSLGGYTF; cdr3_nt: TGTGCCAGTAGTATAGTGGACAGCTTAGGTGGCTACACCTTC
v_call: TRBV20-1; j_call: TRBJ1-6; d_call: .; clone_size: .; cdr3_aa: CSARDRLSYNSPLHF; cdr3_nt: TGCAGTGCTAGAGATCGGCTCTCCTATAATTCACCCCTCCACTTT
v_call: TRBV4-2; j_call: TRBJ2-3; d_call: .; clone_size: .; cdr3_aa: CASSQDSGTDTQYF; cdr3_nt: TGTGCCAGCAGCCAAGATAGTGGCACAGATACGCAGTATTTT
v_call: TRBV4-2; j_call: TRBJ2-2; d_call: TRBD2; clone_size: .; cdr3_aa: CASRRRLAGVEAGELFF; cdr3_nt: TGTGCCAGCAGACGACGACTAGCGGGAGTCGAGGCCGGGGAGCTGTTTTTT
v_call: TRBV7-8; j_call: TRBJ2-7; d_call: TRBD2; clone_size: many; cdr3_aa: CASSLASGAYEQYF; cdr3_nt: TGTGCCAGCAGCTTAGCTAGCGGGGCCTACGAGCAGTACTTC
v_call: TRBV11-3; j_call: TRBJ2-7; d_call: TRBD2; clone_size: .; cdr3_aa: CASSAPGLAGYEQYF; cdr3_nt: TGTGCCAGCAGCGCGCCGGGACTAGCGGGATACGAGCAGTACTTC
v_call: TRBV5-4; j_call: TRBJ2-7; d_call: .; clone_size: many; cdr3_aa: CASSLGGVYEQYF; cdr3_nt: TGTGCCAGCAGCTTGGGGGGAGTCTACGAGCAGTACTTC
v_call: TRBV28; j_call: TRBJ1-6; d_call: .; clone_size: many; cdr3_aa: CASSGSGTVNSPLHF; cdr3_nt: TGTGCCAGCAGTGGCTCCGGGACGGTTAATTCACCCCTCCACTTT
v_call: TRBV3-1; j_call: TRBJ1-1; d_call: .; clone_size: many; cdr3_aa: CASSPTSSTEAFF; cdr3_nt: TGTGCCAGCAGTCCGACATCGAGCACTGAAGCTTTCTTT
v_call: TRBV28; j_call: TRBJ2-7; d_call: TRBD1; clone_size: few; cdr3_aa: CGSSLPVGTGDSQQYF; cdr3_nt: TGTGGCAGCAGTTTACCCGTGGGGACAGGGGATAGCCAGCAGTACTTC
v_call: TRBV5-5; j_call: TRBJ1-6; d_call: TRBD1; clone_size: many; cdr3_aa: CASSLFGTALNSPLHF; cdr3_nt: TGTGCCAGCAGCCTGTTTGGGACAGCACTCAATTCACCCCTCCACTTT
v_call: TRBV24-1; j_call: TRBJ1-4; d_call: TRBD1; clone_size: .; cdr3_aa: CSTAKGTGDERLFF; cdr3_nt: TGTTCCACCGCCAAAGGGACAGGGGATGAAAGACTGTTTTTT
v_call: TRBV20-1; j_call: TRBJ2-7; d_call: .; clone_size: .; cdr3_aa: CSARDWYHYEQYF; cdr3_nt: TGCAGTGCTAGAGATTGGTATCACTACGAGCAGTACTTC
v_call: TRBV11-2; j_call: TRBJ2-1; d_call: TRBD2; clone_size: many; cdr3_aa: CASSYRLASSGEQFF; cdr3_nt: TGTGCCAGCAGCTACCGACTAGCTTCAAGTGGTGAGCAGTTCTTC
v_call: TRBV6-2/TRBV6-3; j_call: TRBJ1-5; d_call: .; clone_size: few; cdr3_aa: CASRNLRGPSNQPQHF; cdr3_nt: TGTGCCAGCAGAAACCTCCGGGGGCCCAGCAATCAGCCACAGCATTTT
v_call: TRBV30; j_call: TRBJ2-7; d_call: .; clone_size: many; cdr3_aa: CAWSARAYEQYF; cdr3_nt: TGTGCCTGGAGTGCCAGAGCCTACGAGCAGTACTTC
v_call: TRBV24-1; j_call: TRBJ2-7; d_call: .; clone_size: many; cdr3_aa: CATSDSGSGKGSYEQYF; cdr3_nt: TGTGCCACCAGTGATAGTGGGAGCGGCAAAGGCTCCTACGAGCAGTACTTC
v_call: TRBV10-3; j_call: TRBJ1-5; d_call: TRBD1; clone_size: many; cdr3_aa: CATADRGDQPQHF; cdr3_nt: TGTGCCACCGCCGACAGGGGAGATCAGCCCCAGCATTTT
v_call: TRBV12-3/TRBV12-4; j_call: TRBJ2-1; d_call: .; clone_size: .; cdr3_aa: CASTLSPAGVDVQFF; cdr3_nt: TGTGCCAGCACCCTAAGTCCTGCGGGTGTGGACGTGCAGTTCTTC
v_call: TRBV6-2/TRBV6-3; j_call: TRBJ1-3; d_call: .; clone_size: .; cdr3_aa: CASSYATTGSYSGNTIYF; cdr3_nt: TGTGCCAGCAGTTACGCCACCACAGGGTCATACTCTGGAAACACCATATATTTT
v_call: TRBV7-2; j_call: TRBJ2-1; d_call: .; clone_size: many; cdr3_aa: CASSLGVFSSYNEQFF; cdr3_nt: TGTGCCAGCAGCTTAGGGGTCTTCAGCTCCTACAATGAGCAGTTCTTC
v_call: TRBV27; j_call: TRBJ1-2; d_call: TRBD1; clone_size: many; cdr3_aa: CASSSIQGGYGYTF; cdr3_nt: TGTGCCAGCAGTTCGATCCAGGGGGGCTATGGCTACACCTTC
v_call: TRBV4-2; j_call: TRBJ2-3; d_call: .; clone_size: many; cdr3_aa: CASSQGTEVTDTQYF; cdr3_nt: TGTGCCAGCAGCCAGGGGACTGAAGTCACAGATACGCAGTATTTT
v_call: TRBV15; j_call: TRBJ2-2; d_call: TRBD1; clone_size: many; cdr3_aa: CATTRDRGRTGELFF; cdr3_nt: TGTGCCACCACCAGGGACAGGGGGCGAACCGGGGAGCTGTTTTTT
v_call: TRBV20-1; j_call: TRBJ2-5; d_call: TRBD1; clone_size: many; cdr3_aa: CSARGTDPQETQYF; cdr3_nt: TGCAGTGCTAGGGGGACAGACCCTCAAGAGACCCAGTACTTC
v_call: TRBV20-1; j_call: TRBJ2-1; d_call: .; clone_size: many; cdr3_aa: CSPRGAYNEQFF; cdr3_nt: TGCAGTCCCCGAGGGGCTTACAATGAGCAGTTCTTC
v_call: TRBV28; j_call: TRBJ1-1; d_call: TRBD1; clone_size: many; cdr3_aa: CASVPPGQESLIPAFF; cdr3_nt: TGTGCCAGCGTCCCCCCGGGACAGGAATCCCTAATTCCAGCTTTCTTT
v_call: TRBV7-8; j_call: TRBJ1-2; d_call: .; clone_size: many; cdr3_aa: CASSPGGAGNYGYTF; cdr3_nt: TGTGCCAGCAGCCCGGGGGGGGCCGGGAACTATGGCTACACCTTC
v_call: TRBV20-1; j_call: TRBJ2-3; d_call: .; clone_size: once; cdr3_aa: CSARGGYTQYF; cdr3_nt: TGCAGTGCGAGGGGCGGATATACGCAGTATTTT
v_call: TRBV11-2; j_call: TRBJ2-3; d_call: .; clone_size: .; cdr3_aa: CDSSTGRGPSTDTQYF; cdr3_nt: TGTGACAGCAGCACAGGGAGGGGCCCCTCCACTGATACGCAGTATTTT
v_call: TRBV27; j_call: TRBJ1-2; d_call: TRBD1; clone_size: many; cdr3_aa: CASSLTGAGGYTF; cdr3_nt: TGTGCCAGCAGTCTAACAGGGGCGGGGGGCTACACCTTC
v_call: TRBV3-1; j_call: TRBJ2-7; d_call: .; clone_size: many; cdr3_aa: CASSQLISREPYEQYF; cdr3_nt: TGTGCCAGCAGCCAATTGATCTCTAGAGAACCTTACGAGCAGTACTTC
v_call: TRBV7-2; j_call: TRBJ2-7; d_call: .; clone_size: .; cdr3_aa: CASSLGIGGGYEQYF; cdr3_nt: TGTGCCAGCAGCTTGGGTATAGGGGGAGGATACGAGCAGTACTTC
v_call: TRBV12-3/TRBV12-4; j_call: TRBJ2-1; d_call: TRBD2; clone_size: many; cdr3_aa: CASRGLAGGQFF; cdr3_nt: TGTGCCAGCAGGGGACTAGCGGGAGGGCAGTTCTTC
v_call: TRBV20-1; j_call: TRBJ1-5; d_call: .; clone_size: medium-sized; cdr3_aa: CSASSPGEGNQPQHF; cdr3_nt: TGCAGTGCTAGTAGCCCAGGGGAAGGCAATCAGCCCCAGCATTTT
v_call: TRBV6-2/TRBV6-3; j_call: TRBJ2-1; d_call: .; clone_size: medium-sized; cdr3_aa: CASSYLDYNEQFF; cdr3_nt: TGTGCCAGCAGTTACTTAGATTACAATGAGCAGTTCTTC
v_call: TRBV2; j_call: TRBJ2-7; d_call: TRBD2; clone_size: medium-sized; cdr3_aa: CATKREGTSYEQYF; cdr3_nt: TGTGCCACAAAGCGGGAGGGGACCTCCTACGAGCAGTACTTC
v_call: TRBV6-2/TRBV6-3; j_call: TRBJ2-3; d_call: TRBD2; clone_size: medium-sized; cdr3_aa: CASSPRLAGGDTQYF; cdr3_nt: TGTGCCAGCAGTCCAAGACTAGCGGGAGGGGATACGCAGTATTTT
v_call: TRBV30; j_call: TRBJ1-3; d_call: .; clone_size: many; cdr3_aa: CAWSWSGNTIYF; cdr3_nt: TGTGCCTGGAGTTGGTCTGGAAACACCATATATTTT
v_call: TRBV20-1; j_call: TRBJ2-3; d_call: TRBD2; clone_size: .; cdr3_aa: CRATPGLAGGTRTDTQYF; cdr3_nt: TGCAGGGCAACACCGGGGCTAGCGGGAGGCACAAGGACAGATACGCAGTATTTT
v_call: TRBV20-1; j_call: TRBJ2-7; d_call: .; clone_size: .; cdr3_aa: CSASYPSSLGWYEQYF; cdr3_nt: TGCAGTGCTTCGTATCCTTCTAGCTTAGGATGGTACGAGCAGTACTTC
v_call: TRBV14; j_call: TRBJ2-1; d_call: .; clone_size: many; cdr3_aa: CASSQPGAVNGQFF; cdr3_nt: TGTGCCAGCAGCCAACCGGGCGCGGTAAATGGGCAGTTCTTC
v_call: TRBV6-1; j_call: TRBJ2-7; d_call: .; clone_size: many; cdr3_aa: CASGGREYYEQYF; cdr3_nt: TGTGCCAGCGGCGGGCGAGAATACTACGAGCAGTACTTC